These 5 T cell receptor beta chains were all obtained from the same sample, sequenced in a study of shared clonotypes between healthy human individuals (dated by TCRdb to the early 2020s). Library construction relied on the immunoSEQ multiplex PCR assay. TCRdb stores this immuneACCESS table with in-frame sequences only. Part of the clones is absent; in the studies checked, under half of the shortfall reflects unresolved V genes, and no reason is known for the rest. The sample table holds some 1 million clones, of which around 76% were seen once. Of the sample, 1.2% to 1.5% falls within the top ten clones. Material for sequencing was memory CD4+ T cells sorted from blood. Taken with the paper, the label for cell subset or site translates to: CD45RA-negative fraction. All receptors derive from a man younger than 30 in good health.

The J gene is TRBJ2-5, the V gene TRBV30; TRBD2 agrees at 11 bases. Germline CDR1 is GTSNPN and CDR2 is SVGIG (reference sequence). The J segment lost 5 bases and the V segment lost 4 bases, leaving 18 bases of the junction unmatched. This CDR3 has 18 amino acids. As DNA, the CDR3 is TGTGCCTGGAAGGGCCCTCGACTAGCGGGGCCCCAGGTGGAGACCCAGTACTTC. It yields the protein CAWKGPRLAGPQVETQYF.

This chain connects TRBV30 to TRBJ1-1, with unresolved D. The CDR3 is 13 amino acids. Germline CDR1 reads GTSNPN; CDR2 reads SVGIG (reference sequence). Trimming removed 2 bases from V and 5 bases from J, with 12 bases in between. As DNA, the CDR3 is TGTGCCTGGAGTCTCTACATGGGGACTGAAGCTTTCTTT. Translating gives CAWSLYMGTEAFF.

The CDR3 spells CASSAGREGAYEQYF. The DNA for the CDR3 is TGTGCCAGCAGTGCCGGGAGGGAGGGAGCCTACGAGCAGTACTTC. The chain recombines TRBV2 with TRBJ2-7; 8 bases are a match to TRBD2. V was pared by 4 bases and J by 2 bases, with 7 bases of the junction left unmatched. Germline lookup yields CDR1 SNHLY and CDR2 FYNNEI. The CDR3 is 15 amino acids.

J is TRBJ2-7 and V is TRBV10-3; 9 bases line up with TRBD1. Trimming at V came to 5 bases and at J to 6 bases, leaving 5 bases not matched to a gene. Germline V CDR1 and CDR2: ENHRY, SYGVKD. This CDR3 is built from 13 residues. CDR3 in amino acids: CAISPGTGIEQYF. The CDR3 bases are TGTGCCATCAGTCCCGGGACAGGGATCGAGCAGTACTTC.

This chain joins TRBV7-2 and TRBJ1-1; tentatively, D is TRBD1 (6 bases). The CDR3 covers 13 residues. Trimming shortened V by 5 bases and J by 10 bases, and 17 bases separated the two germline ends. Germline V gene sequence: CDR1 SGHTA, CDR2 FQGNSA. CDR3 nucleotide sequence: TGTGCCAGCAGCCAAGACAGGCCCGCGGGAGCTTTCTTT. Its protein is CASSQDRPAGAFF.